What follows are 2 T cell receptor beta chains derived from one specimen sequenced in a study of T-cell reconstitution after alpha-beta-depleted transplantation in children. For TCRbeta, the library was prepared with unique molecular identifiers. TCRdb redid the calling of the PCR reads with MiXCR, one entry per CDR3 protein. The table has approximately 420,000 distinct CDR3 sequences, roughly a tenth seen once. The source material was PBMCs from the stem cell graft donor, sampled from the stem cell graft. Receptors originate from a human donor who donated a stem cell graft to a child with acute myeloid leukemia.

Of note for this clonotype: The germline gene is not matched at one end of the junction; a read error may be the cause. This chain uses TRBV6-2 or TRBV6-3 with TRBJ2-6; 8 nucleotides align to TRBD1. CDR1 is MNHEY, CDR2 SVGEGT, per germline. The CDR3 is 16 amino acids. CDR3 in DNA: TGTGCCAGCACCGGACAGGGAAGGTCAGGGGCCAACGGCCTGACTTTC. This gives the protein CASTGQGRSGANGLTF.

This clonotype has a count of ten or more. The CDR3 is CASSLGAVPYGYTF. Written as DNA, the CDR3 is TGTGCCAGCAGCTTAGGGGCTGTCCCCTATGGCTACACCTTC. The chain uses TRBV7-9 and TRBJ1-2; D gene unclear. The germline V gene has CDR1 SEHNR and CDR2 FQNEAQ (reference sequence). The CDR3 contains 14 residues. The V end lost 1 base, the J end lost 4 bases, and 10 bases lay between the germline ends.